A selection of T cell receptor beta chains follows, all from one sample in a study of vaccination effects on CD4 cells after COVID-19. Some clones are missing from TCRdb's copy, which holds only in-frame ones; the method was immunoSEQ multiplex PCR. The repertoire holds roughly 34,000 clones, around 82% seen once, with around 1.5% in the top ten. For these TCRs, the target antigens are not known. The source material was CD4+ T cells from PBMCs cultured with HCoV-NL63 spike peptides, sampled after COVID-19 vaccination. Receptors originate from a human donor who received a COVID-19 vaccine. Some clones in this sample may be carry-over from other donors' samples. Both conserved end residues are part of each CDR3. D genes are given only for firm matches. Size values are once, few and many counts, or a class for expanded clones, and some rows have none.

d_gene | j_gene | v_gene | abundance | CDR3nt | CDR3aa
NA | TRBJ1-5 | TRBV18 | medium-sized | TGTGCCAGCTCTCGCGGCAGCAATAGCAATCAGCCCCAGCATTTT | CASSRGSNSNQPQHF
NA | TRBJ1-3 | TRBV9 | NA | TGTGCCAGCACCCCCACTTTTTTTGGAAACACCATATATTTT | CASTPTFFGNTIYF
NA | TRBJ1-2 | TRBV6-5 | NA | TGTGCCAGCAGTTACTTACCAGGGGAGAGGGGCTACACCTTC | CASSYLPGERGYTF
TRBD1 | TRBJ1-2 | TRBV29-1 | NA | TGCAGCGTTGAATTTTCGACAGGGAGTGCCTATGGCTACACCTTC | CSVEFSTGSAYGYTF
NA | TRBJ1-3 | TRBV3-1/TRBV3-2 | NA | TGTGCCAGCAGCCCCTCCATACCGGGCACCGGGAACACCATATATTTT | CASSPSIPGTGNTIYF
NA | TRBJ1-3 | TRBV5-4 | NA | TGTGCCAGCAGCCGTGGGACTGTCAGTTCTGGAAACACCATATATTTT | CASSRGTVSSGNTIYF
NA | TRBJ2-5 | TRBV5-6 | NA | TGTGCCAGCAGCTTGTCCCCTTTCGGCTCCCAAGAGACCCAGTACTTC | CASSLSPFGSQETQYF
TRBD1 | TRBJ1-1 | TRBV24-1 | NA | TGTGCCACCAGTGACTCCGACAGGGAACGCGCTTTCTTT | CATSDSDRERAFF
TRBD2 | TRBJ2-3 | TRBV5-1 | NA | TGCGCCAGCAGCTTGCCTAGCGGGGGGGCCGCAGATACGCAGTATTTT | CASSLPSGGAADTQYF
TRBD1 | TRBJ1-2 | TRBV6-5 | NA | TGTGCCAGCAGTTACTTTGGACAGGGGGCGCGCGGCTACACCTTC | CASSYFGQGARGYTF
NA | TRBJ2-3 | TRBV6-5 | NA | TGTGCCAGCAGGCAACAGGGTAGCACAGATACGCAGTATTTT | CASRQQGSTDTQYF
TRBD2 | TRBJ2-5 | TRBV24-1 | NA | TGTGCCACCAGTGACCGTAGCGGGGGGGCTTTAGGGGGGGAGACCCAGTACTTC | CATSDRSGGALGGETQYF
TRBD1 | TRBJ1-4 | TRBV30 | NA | TGTGCCTGGAGTGTCGAGGGACAGGGTAAAAAACTGTTTTTT | CAWSVEGQGKKLFF
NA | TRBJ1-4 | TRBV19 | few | TGTGCCAGTAGTATGAGGGGCCCCGAGGGAAAACTGTTTTTT | CASSMRGPEGKLFF
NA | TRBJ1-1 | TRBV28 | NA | TGTGCCAGCAGTTCCCCGGACAGCATTGGGCGGACTGAAGCTTTCTTT | CASSSPDSIGRTEAFF
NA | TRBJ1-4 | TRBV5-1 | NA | TGCGCCAGCAGCTTGTTTCCAGGGGTGGGTAATGAAAAACTGTTTTTT | CASSLFPGVGNEKLFF
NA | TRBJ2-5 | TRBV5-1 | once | TGCGCCAGCACCCGGCTGGGGGGGGCGCAGAGCCAAGAGACCCAGTACTTC | CASTRLGGAQSQETQYF
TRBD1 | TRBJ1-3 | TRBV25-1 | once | TGTGCCAGCGGCAGACAGGGGGGAAACACCATATATTTT | CASGRQGGNTIYF
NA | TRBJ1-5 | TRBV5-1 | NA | TGCGCCAGCAGCTTGGGTACGGGGGTTAGCAATCAGCCCCAGCATTTT | CASSLGTGVSNQPQHF
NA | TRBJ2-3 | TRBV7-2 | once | TGTGCCAGCAGCATGGGGGGGGGCGGGGCAGATACGCAGTATTTT | CASSMGGGGADTQYF
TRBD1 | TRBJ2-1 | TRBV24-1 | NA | TGTGCCACCAGTGATAAAAGGACAGGGTACAATGAGCAGTTCTTC | CATSDKRTGYNEQFF
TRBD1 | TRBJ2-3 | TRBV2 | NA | TGTGCCAGCACTCAGGGGGCAACAGATACGCAGTATTTT | CASTQGATDTQYF
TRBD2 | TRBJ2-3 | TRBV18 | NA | TGTGCCAGCTCACCACCGGGACTAGTAACAGATACGCAGTATTTT | CASSPPGLVTDTQYF
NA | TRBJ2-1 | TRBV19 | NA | TGTGCCACCTCCCTTCATTGGGGCCCGAGCTCCTACAATGAGCAGTTCTTC | CATSLHWGPSSYNEQFF
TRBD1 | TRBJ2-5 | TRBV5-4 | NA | TGTGCCAGCAGCCACGGACAGGGGCGAGAGACCCAGTACTTC | CASSHGQGRETQYF
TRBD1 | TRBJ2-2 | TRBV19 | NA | TGTGCCAGTAGTATTAGGCGACAGGGGACGAACACCGGGGAGCTGTTTTTT | CASSIRRQGTNTGELFF
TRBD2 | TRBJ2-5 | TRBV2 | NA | TGTGCCAGTCACGGGACTAGCGGGGGCCATGATAAGGAGACCCAGTACTTC | CASHGTSGGHDKETQYF
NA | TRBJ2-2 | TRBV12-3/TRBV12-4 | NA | TGTGCCAGCGCTTGGGGGAGGACCGGGGAGCTGTTTTTT | CASAWGRTGELFF
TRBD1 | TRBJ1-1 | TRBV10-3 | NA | TGTGCCATCAGCCTAACAGGGGAGGGGACTGAAGCTTTCTTT | CAISLTGEGTEAFF
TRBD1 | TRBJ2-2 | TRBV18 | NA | TGTGCCAGCTCATCCAGACAGGGGGTTCAAACCGGGGAGCTGTTTTTT | CASSSRQGVQTGELFF
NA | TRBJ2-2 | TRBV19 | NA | TGTGCCAGTGGGGGTGGGATCGGGGAGCTGTTTTTT | CASGGGIGELFF
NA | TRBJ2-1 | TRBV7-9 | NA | TGTGCCAGCAGCTTATATACTAGCTCCTACAATGAGCAGTTCTTC | CASSLYTSSYNEQFF
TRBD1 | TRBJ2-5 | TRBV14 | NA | TGTGCCAGCAGCTTTCGACCGGGACAGGGTAAAGAGACCCAGTACTTC | CASSFRPGQGKETQYF
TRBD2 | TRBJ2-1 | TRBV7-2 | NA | TGTGCCAGCAGCTTAGCGGGGGGGGCCTACAATGAGCAGTTCTTC | CASSLAGGAYNEQFF
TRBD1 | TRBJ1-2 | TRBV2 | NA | TGTGCCAGCAGTTCTGGAGTGTTGGACAGGGGAATTGATGGCTACACCTTC | CASSSGVLDRGIDGYTF
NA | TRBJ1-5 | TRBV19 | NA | TGTGCCAGCCTCCAAACCGGAGGATATAGCAATCAGCCCCAGCATTTT | CASLQTGGYSNQPQHF
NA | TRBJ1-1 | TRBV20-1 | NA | TGCAGTGCTAGTCGTTCGGTAGCGGCCACTGAAGCTTTCTTT | CSASRSVAATEAFF
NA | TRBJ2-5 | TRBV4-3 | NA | TGCGCCAGCAGCGGACGGACCTCATTGGGGGCCCAGTACTTC | CASSGRTSLGAQYF
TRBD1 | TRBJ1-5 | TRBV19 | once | TGTGCCAGTAGTATCCGAGACAGGGCTAATCAGCCCCAGCATTTT | CASSIRDRANQPQHF
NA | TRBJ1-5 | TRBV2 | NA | TGTGCCAGCAGTGAATTATCAGGCGAATTGGAGCCCCAGCATTTT | CASSELSGELEPQHF
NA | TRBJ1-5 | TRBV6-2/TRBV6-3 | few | TGTGCCAGCAGTTACTCGCGGGGGGCTAATCAGCCCCAGCATTTT | CASSYSRGANQPQHF
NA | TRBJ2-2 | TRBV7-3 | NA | TGTGCCAGCAGCTTATCCCCCTCCTTTTACGGGGAGCTGTTTTTT | CASSLSPSFYGELFF
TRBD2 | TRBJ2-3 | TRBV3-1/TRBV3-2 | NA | TGTGCCAGCAGCCAACGCACCCCGGGACTAGCGGGGGTAGATACGCAGTATTTT | CASSQRTPGLAGVDTQYF
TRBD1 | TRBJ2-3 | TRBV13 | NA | TGTGCCAGCAGCCGGGGACAGGGAGGTACAGATACGCAGTATTTT | CASSRGQGGTDTQYF
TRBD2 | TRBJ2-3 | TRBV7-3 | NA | TGTGCCAGCAGCCTCCATGGGCGGGGGGGCCTCGCAGATACGCAGTATTTT | CASSLHGRGGLADTQYF